The clone carrying this T cell receptor (beta chain) occurred a few times. Its matching antigen is unknown. This entry belongs to a study of T cell repertoires in cytomegalovirus infection. Study summary: Used in the study were CMV epitopes, some recently identified and HLA-C-restricted, others well-studied and HLA-B-restricted.

Trimming removed 0 bases at V and 9 bases at J, with 9 bases between. This CDR3 is built from 13 residues. The germline V gene encodes CDR1 MNHNY and CDR2 SVGAGI (reference sequence). General study results and limits: HLA-C-restricted CMV-specific TCR beta clonotypes were dominant in the ex vivo response.

TCRdb itself ran the reads through MiXCR, one entry per CDR3 protein. Counted here are about 770,000 distinct CDR3 sequences, 25% to 30% occurring once; the ten biggest clones make up around 13%. Sequences were derived from cultured CD8+ T cells from PBMCs, sampled from culture after CMV antigen stimulation. The chain links TRBV6-6 to TRBJ2-1; D call uncertain. The receptor's source is a human donor in good health (CMV status not recorded). Some clones in this sample may be carry-over from other donors' samples. The CDR3 region has the DNA TGTGCCAGCAGTTACTCCCTGGGAAGTGAGCAGTTCTTC. The encoded protein is CASSYSLGSEQFF.